A single sample is the source of the 16 T cell receptor beta chains below, sequenced in a study of glioma-infiltrating T cells. The iRepertoire nested amplicon-rescue multiplex PCR amplified TCR alpha and beta CDR3s from RNA. TCRdb itself ran the multiplex PCR reads through MiXCR, one entry per CDR3 protein. Among approximately 120,000 distinct CDR3 sequences listed, 23% were seen once. The sample was glioma tissue, nonneoplastic brain tissue, or PBMCs (not recorded which). The source of these receptors is a human donor with low-grade glioma or glioblastoma, undergoing nonglioma brain surgery, or in good health (not recorded which).

Remarks on this clonotype: One base away lies a much larger clone, so this may be a sequencing read error. The V and J genes are TRBV20-1 and TRBJ2-1, with TRBD1 identical over 8 bases. This CDR3 is built from 16 residues. CDR1 is DFQATT, CDR2 SNEGSKA, per germline (reference sequence). V was pared by 6 bases and J by 7 bases, with 17 bases of the junction left unmatched. The CDR3 here is CSAVSPRGQEINEQFF. CDR3 coding DNA: TGCAGTGCCGTATCCCCCAGGGGACAGGAAATTAATGAGCAGTTCTTC.

This clonotype was recorded a few times. V is TRBV12-3 or TRBV12-4 and J is TRBJ1-1; D remains ambiguous. V dropped 1 base and J dropped 2 bases, with 8 bases sitting between them. CDR3 size: 14 residues. CDR3 residues: CASSLGGFNTEAFF. The DNA for the CDR3 is TGTGCCAGCAGTTTAGGAGGGTTCAACACTGAAGCTTTCTTT.

This chain links TRBV20-1 with TRBJ1-3, with TRBD1 matching 7 bases. V was clipped by 3 bases and J by 5 bases; unmatched bases: 10. The CDR3 loop spans 15 amino acids. Germline assignment: CDR1 DFQATT and CDR2 SNEGSKA (reference sequence). CDR3 protein: CSARDRTGPRNTIYF. The CDR3, as DNA: TGCAGTGCTAGGGACCGGACAGGACCTAGAAACACCATATATTTT.

The sample holds a few counts of this clonotype. The chain has TRBV12-3 or TRBV12-4 and TRBJ1-2; D not resolved. CDR3 length: 13 amino acids. The germline V and J ends were trimmed by 8 bases and 8 bases, with 18 bases remaining between them. The CDR3 region has the DNA TGTGCCAGCGCCGTAACGACCTTTCGAGGCTACACCTTC. Translated, it gives CASAVTTFRGYTF.

Regarding this clonotype: A clone one base away is much larger, so this may be a read error. The genes are TRBV18 and TRBJ1-1; D not resolved. The germline CDR1 and CDR2 sequences are KGHSH and LQKENI. This CDR3 spans 12 amino acids. The CDR3 is CASSLSDTEASF. CDR3 in DNA: TGTGCCAGCTCACTGTCAGACACTGAAGCTTCCTTT.

This clonotype occurred many times. The V gene is TRBV7-9, the J gene TRBJ2-5, with D perhaps matching TRBD1 (6 bases). Germline-derived CDR1 and CDR2 are SEHNR and FQNEAQ (reference sequence). V lost 5 bases to trimming and J lost 0 bases, with 10 bases between them. CDR3 length: 14 amino acids. The CDR3 loop is CASSRRDNQETQYF. CDR3 nucleotide sequence: TGTGCCAGCAGCCGCCGGGACAACCAAGAGACCCAGTACTTC.

This clonotype was found many times. The J gene is TRBJ1-6, the V gene TRBV6-4; perhaps TRBD1 as D (6 bases). CDR3 length equals 14 residues. Germline CDR1 MRHNA, CDR2 SNTAGT. V was pared by 4 bases and J by 7 bases, with 11 bases between. The CDR3 spells CASSVDRGNSPLHF. The CDR3 DNA is TGTGCCAGCAGTGTGGACAGAGGCAATTCACCCCTCCACTTT.

This clonotype has a count of ten or more. The chain has TRBV27 and TRBJ2-5; D unclear. With 6 bases removed from V and 5 bases from J, the gap between germline ends came to 10 bases. The CDR3 has 12 amino acids. CDR1 and CDR2 from the germline V gene are MNHEY and SMNVEV (reference sequence). CDR3 in DNA: TGTGCCAGCAGCCACGATGGCGAGACCCAGTACTTC. This codes for CASSHDGETQYF.

Notes on this clonotype: This may come from a read error, since a much larger clone is one base off. This chain uses TRBV10-2 with TRBJ2-7; TRBD1 matches at 7 bases. CDR1 and CDR2 from the germline V gene are WSHSY and SAAADI. After removal of 3 bases from V and 6 bases from J, the junction contained 8 bases not matched to a gene. The CDR3 runs to 14 residues. The CDR3 sequence: CASSERGLDGEQYF. Written as DNA, the CDR3 is TGCGCCAGCAGTGAAAGGGGGCTAGACGGCGAGCAGTACTTC.

This chain links TRBV5-5 with TRBJ2-5; no clear D. CDR1 and CDR2 from the germline V gene are SGHKS and YYEKEE (reference sequence). This CDR3 comprises 14 residues. Trimming cost V 2 bases and J 1 base, with 9 bases left between them. CDR3 sequence (DNA): TGTGCCAGCAGCTTTTCTCGGAGCCAAGAGACCCAGTACTTC. This translates into CASSFSRSQETQYF.

Notes on this clonotype: Given a much more abundant clone one base away, this may be a read error. V and J are TRBV7-9 and TRBJ2-1, with TRBD2 identical over 7 bases. There are 15 residues in the CDR3. The ends lost 5 bases at V and 0 bases at J; junction bases unmatched: 4. Per the germline V gene, CDR1 is SEHNR and CDR2 is FQNEAQ (reference sequence). CDR3: CASSPWGGSYNEQFF. CDR3 sequence (DNA): TGTGCCAGCAGCCCATGGGGGGGCTCCTACAATGAGCAGTTCTTC.

This clonotype was observed at least ten times. This sequence joins TRBV20-1 and TRBJ2-7; 9 nucleotides line up with TRBD2. Germline V gene sequence: CDR1 DFQATT, CDR2 SNEGSKA (reference sequence). With V trimmed by 4 bases and J by 2 bases, 3 bases remained unmatched. The CDR3 contains 13 residues. Written as DNA, the CDR3 is TGCAGTGCTAACCAGCGGGAGGCCTACGAGCAGTACTTC. This codes for CSANQREAYEQYF.

The gene calls are TRBV30 and TRBJ1-3, with D hard to call. Germline V lookup: CDR1 GTSNPN, CDR2 SVGIG (reference sequence). CDR3 size: 13 residues. CDR3 in DNA: TGTACCTCGGGAAGGGAAGCTGGAAACACCATATATTTT. Protein sequence: CTSGREAGNTIYF.

Notes on this clonotype: Just one base apart from a much larger clone, this may be a read error. The chain has TRBV6-6 and TRBJ2-3, with 7 nucleotides matching TRBD2. Germline CDR1 MNHNY, CDR2 SVGAGI (reference sequence). The CDR3 length is 16 residues. Here the CDR3 DNA reads TGTGCCAGCAGTGACGCTGCTGCGGGAGCAACAGATACGCGGTATTTT. This sequence encodes CASSDAAAGATDTRYF.

This clonotype came up many times. V is TRBV27 and J is TRBJ2-1; D gene uncertain. The CDR3 length is 15 residues. V dropped 5 bases and J dropped 1 base, with 12 bases sitting between them. Germline CDR1 reads MNHEY; CDR2 reads SMNVEV (reference sequence). CDR3 bases: TGTGCCAGCAGTAGGCGACATGGTTCCTACAATGAGCAGTTCTTC. As protein: CASSRRHGSYNEQFF.

Many counts were recorded for this clonotype. The chain recombines TRBV20-1 with TRBJ1-1; D is unclear. Trimming stripped 2 bases from V and 4 bases from J, with 20 bases between. CDR3 length equals 16 residues. CDR1 is DFQATT, CDR2 SNEGSKA, per germline (reference sequence). For the CDR3, the DNA is TGCAGTGCTAGATCCTTCCTTATGGCCTGGGGCACTGAAGCTTTCTTT. Translated: CSARSFLMAWGTEAFF.